The 6 T cell receptor beta chains listed next were all sequenced from one sample in a study of blood T cell repertoires in COVID-19 (dated by TCRdb to the early 2020s). The library relied on the immunoSEQ multiplex PCR assay. TCRdb provides this immuneACCESS table in a form limited to in-frame rearrangements. Some clones are lacking; in checked studies, under half of them reflect an unresolved V gene, and why the rest are absent is not known. This sample comprises tens of thousands of clones, 89% of them detected only once. Of the sample, about 2% is held by the ten largest clones. The sample was peripheral blood. These receptors all come from a man in his fifties with acute or convalescent COVID-19.

The V and J genes are TRBV5-4 and TRBJ1-2; tentatively, D is TRBD1 (6 bases). Between the trimmed V and J ends, which lost 3 bases and 7 bases, there was a span of 19 bases. The germline V gene encodes CDR1 SGHNT and CDR2 YYREEE (reference sequence). This CDR3 spans 15 amino acids. CDR3 sequence reads: CASSSQSGAGAGYTF. The CDR3 bases are TGTGCCAGCAGCTCCCAGTCAGGGGCAGGAGCTGGCTACACCTTC.

The chain combines TRBV9 with TRBJ2-2; a possible D gene is TRBD1 (6 bases). With 1 base removed from V and 0 bases from J, the gap between germline ends came to 13 bases. The V gene's germline CDR1 is SGDLS and CDR2 YYNGEE. CDR3 length: 17 amino acids. This chain's CDR3 is CASSVQGRPSNTGELFF. CDR3 in DNA: TGTGCCAGCAGCGTACAGGGGCGACCGTCGAACACCGGGGAGCTGTTTTTT.

The chain has TRBV5-6 and TRBJ1-3; D is unresolved. Germline lookup yields CDR1 SGHDT and CDR2 YYEEEE. Trimming stripped 0 bases from V and 4 bases from J, with 8 bases between. The CDR3 length is 14 residues. As DNA, the CDR3 is TGTGCCAGCAGCTTGGTCCAATCCGGAAACACCATATATTTT. Translated: CASSLVQSGNTIYF.

This chain connects TRBV27 to TRBJ1-2; maybe TRBD1 (5 bases). The germline V gene has CDR1 MNHEY and CDR2 SMNVEV (reference sequence). The germline V and J ends were trimmed by 2 bases and 3 bases, with 13 bases remaining between them. The CDR3 totals 15 residues. The chain's CDR3 is CASSLAQGPDYGYTF. The CDR3 DNA reads as TGTGCCAGCAGTTTAGCCCAGGGCCCTGACTATGGCTACACCTTC.

Here the CDR3 DNA reads TGTGCCACCAGTCCAGGGACTCCGATAGCCGAAGCTTTCTTT. Encoded protein: CATSPGTPIAEAFF. This sequence joins TRBV24-1 and TRBJ1-1, with a possible D match to TRBD1 (5 bases). Trimming left V 6 bases short and J 8 bases short, with 18 bases between. The CDR3 loop spans 14 amino acids. In germline, CDR1 is KGHDR, CDR2 SFDVKD.

The chain has TRBV6-1 and TRBJ2-7; D remains ambiguous. Trimming cost V 1 base and J 3 bases, with 10 bases left between them. The CDR3 has 14 residues. The germline gives CDR1 MNHNS, CDR2 SASEGT. CDR3 residues: CASSEGTVIYEQYV. The CDR3, as DNA: TGTGCCAGCAGTGAAGGAACGGTGATCTACGAGCAGTACGTC.